Listed below are T cell receptor beta chains from one sample, sequenced in a study of T cell changes during pregnancy in multiple sclerosis. Clones were read by immunoSEQ multiplex PCR, and TCRdb kept only the in-frame ones, dropping some. Here the sample spans around 45,000 clones, 80% to 90% being singletons. Material: CD8+ T cells from peripheral blood mononuclear cells, obtained in the second trimester of pregnancy. All receptors come from a female donor with multiple sclerosis, enrolled in a pregnancy study. CDR3s include the opening cysteine and the closing phenylalanine or tryptophan. Fields, in order: D gene, V gene, J gene, clone size, CDR3 protein, CDR3 DNA. The D gene is left open where the match is weak. Only part of the rows carry a size: once, few, many, or a class if the clone is expanded.

D gene: -; V gene: TRBV7-7; J gene: TRBJ2-2; clone size: -; CDR3 protein: CASSLSAGVGPGELFF; CDR3 DNA: TGTGCTAGCAGCTTATCCGCAGGGGTTGGCCCCGGGGAGCTGTTTTTT
D gene: -; V gene: TRBV6-1; J gene: TRBJ2-7; clone size: -; CDR3 protein: CASSADEQYF; CDR3 DNA: TGTGCCAGCAGTGCGGACGAGCAGTACTTC
D gene: -; V gene: TRBV19; J gene: TRBJ1-1; clone size: -; CDR3 protein: CASYTGGTEAFF; CDR3 DNA: TGTGCCAGTTACACGGGGGGTACTGAAGCTTTCTTT
D gene: -; V gene: TRBV11-2; J gene: TRBJ1-2; clone size: -; CDR3 protein: CASSFLQLYYGYTF; CDR3 DNA: TGTGCCAGCAGCTTTTTACAGCTATACTATGGCTACACCTTC
D gene: -; V gene: TRBV21-1; J gene: TRBJ1-6; clone size: -; CDR3 protein: CASSTSRQLSSYNSPLHF; CDR3 DNA: TGTGCCAGCAGCACCAGCCGACAGCTTAGCTCCTATAATTCACCCCTCCACTTT
D gene: TRBD2; V gene: TRBV13; J gene: TRBJ2-3; clone size: once; CDR3 protein: CASSFGGTSGGENTDTQYF; CDR3 DNA: TGTGCCAGCAGCTTTGGGGGGACTAGCGGGGGGGAGAACACAGATACGCAGTATTTT
D gene: -; V gene: TRBV6-5; J gene: TRBJ1-5; clone size: -; CDR3 protein: CASRPQGLGNPPQHF; CDR3 DNA: TGTGCCAGCAGGCCACAGGGTTTAGGCAATCCGCCCCAGCATTTT
D gene: TRBD2; V gene: TRBV2; J gene: TRBJ2-7; clone size: -; CDR3 protein: CASSDSSGGYSYEQYF; CDR3 DNA: TGTGCCAGCAGTGATTCTAGCGGGGGTTATTCCTACGAGCAGTACTTC
D gene: TRBD1; V gene: TRBV15; J gene: TRBJ1-2; clone size: -; CDR3 protein: CATSRRTGGDGYTF; CDR3 DNA: TGTGCCACCAGCAGACGAACAGGGGGAGATGGCTACACCTTC
D gene: -; V gene: TRBV27; J gene: TRBJ2-3; clone size: -; CDR3 protein: CASSFGGTTDTQYF; CDR3 DNA: TGTGCCAGCAGTTTTGGGGGGACCACAGATACGCAGTATTTT
D gene: -; V gene: TRBV7-9; J gene: TRBJ1-5; clone size: once; CDR3 protein: CASSLDGGGNQPQHF; CDR3 DNA: TGTGCCAGCAGCTTAGACGGAGGGGGCAATCAGCCCCAGCATTTT
D gene: TRBD2; V gene: TRBV5-4; J gene: TRBJ2-3; clone size: -; CDR3 protein: CASSSTTKLAGGGDTQYF; CDR3 DNA: TGTGCCAGCAGCTCAACCACAAAACTAGCGGGGGGTGGAGATACGCAGTATTTT
D gene: TRBD1; V gene: TRBV7-6; J gene: TRBJ2-7; clone size: -; CDR3 protein: CASSWGQGSYEQYF; CDR3 DNA: TGTGCCAGCAGCTGGGGACAGGGGAGTTACGAGCAGTACTTC
D gene: TRBD2; V gene: TRBV28; J gene: TRBJ2-2; clone size: -; CDR3 protein: CASSSPGLADTGELFF; CDR3 DNA: TGTGCCAGCAGTTCCCCTGGACTAGCGGACACCGGGGAGCTGTTTTTT
D gene: -; V gene: TRBV13; J gene: TRBJ2-7; clone size: -; CDR3 protein: CASSEPTGTGEQYF; CDR3 DNA: TGTGCCAGCAGCGAACCTACAGGGACCGGCGAGCAGTACTTC
D gene: TRBD1; V gene: TRBV19; J gene: TRBJ2-7; clone size: -; CDR3 protein: CASSQDRAYEQYF; CDR3 DNA: TGTGCCAGTAGCCAGGACAGGGCCTACGAGCAGTACTTC
D gene: TRBD2; V gene: TRBV6-4; J gene: TRBJ2-2; clone size: -; CDR3 protein: CASSAGDDTGELFF; CDR3 DNA: TGTGCCAGCAGCGCGGGAGACGACACCGGGGAGCTGTTTTTT
D gene: -; V gene: TRBV4-2; J gene: TRBJ2-7; clone size: -; CDR3 protein: CASSQAGYEQYF; CDR3 DNA: TGTGCCAGCAGCCAAGCGGGTTACGAGCAGTACTTC
D gene: -; V gene: TRBV6-6; J gene: TRBJ2-2; clone size: -; CDR3 protein: CATDTTGELFF; CDR3 DNA: TGTGCCACAGACACCACCGGGGAGCTGTTTTTT
D gene: TRBD1; V gene: TRBV25-1; J gene: TRBJ1-2; clone size: -; CDR3 protein: CASSEPGQASDGYTF; CDR3 DNA: TGTGCCAGCAGTGAACCGGGACAGGCCTCCGATGGCTACACCTTC
D gene: -; V gene: TRBV9; J gene: TRBJ1-4; clone size: -; CDR3 protein: CASSGPTGTNEKLFF; CDR3 DNA: TGTGCCAGCAGCGGCCCAACAGGGACTAATGAAAAACTGTTTTTT
D gene: -; V gene: TRBV29-1; J gene: TRBJ2-1; clone size: -; CDR3 protein: CSASGGHNEQFF; CDR3 DNA: TGCAGCGCGTCGGGTGGTCACAATGAGCAGTTCTTC
D gene: -; V gene: TRBV11-2; J gene: TRBJ1-5; clone size: -; CDR3 protein: CASSLGFGAQPQHF; CDR3 DNA: TGTGCCAGCAGCTTAGGGTTTGGTGCGCAGCCCCAGCATTTT
D gene: -; V gene: TRBV2; J gene: TRBJ1-1; clone size: once; CDR3 protein: CASSEVPLQGNTEAFF; CDR3 DNA: TGTGCCAGCAGTGAAGTCCCGCTGCAGGGGAACACTGAAGCTTTCTTT
D gene: TRBD2; V gene: TRBV7-6; J gene: TRBJ2-5; clone size: -; CDR3 protein: CASSLGGLAGAHQETQYF; CDR3 DNA: TGTGCCAGCAGCTTAGGGGGACTAGCGGGGGCCCACCAAGAGACCCAGTACTTC
D gene: -; V gene: TRBV9; J gene: TRBJ1-5; clone size: once; CDR3 protein: CASSADGGSNQPQHF; CDR3 DNA: TGTGCCAGCAGCGCGGACGGGGGGAGCAATCAGCCCCAGCATTTT
D gene: TRBD1; V gene: TRBV5-8; J gene: TRBJ1-1; clone size: -; CDR3 protein: CASSLFGTAPLATEAFF; CDR3 DNA: TGTGCCAGCAGCTTGTTCGGGACAGCGCCCTTGGCCACTGAAGCTTTCTTT
D gene: -; V gene: TRBV30; J gene: TRBJ1-1; clone size: -; CDR3 protein: CAWTQGGNTEAFF; CDR3 DNA: TGTGCCTGGACCCAGGGTGGGAACACTGAAGCTTTCTTT
D gene: TRBD1; V gene: TRBV10-3; J gene: TRBJ1-1; clone size: -; CDR3 protein: CAIFDRANTEAFF; CDR3 DNA: TGTGCCATTTTCGACAGGGCCAACACTGAAGCTTTCTTT
D gene: TRBD1; V gene: TRBV4-2; J gene: TRBJ1-2; clone size: -; CDR3 protein: CASSQDLGQGVLTYGYTF; CDR3 DNA: TGTGCCAGCAGCCAAGATCTCGGACAGGGCGTACTCACCTATGGCTACACCTTC
D gene: TRBD1; V gene: TRBV19; J gene: TRBJ1-5; clone size: -; CDR3 protein: CASSSETGVDQPQHF; CDR3 DNA: TGTGCCAGTAGTTCTGAGACAGGGGTCGATCAGCCCCAGCATTTT
D gene: TRBD2; V gene: TRBV19; J gene: TRBJ2-1; clone size: -; CDR3 protein: CASRTGGSSYNEQFF; CDR3 DNA: TGTGCCAGTAGGACGGGGGGGAGCTCCTACAATGAGCAGTTCTTC
D gene: TRBD2; V gene: TRBV4-2; J gene: TRBJ2-1; clone size: -; CDR3 protein: CASSQGSGSVNNEQFF; CDR3 DNA: TGTGCCAGCAGCCAAGGTAGCGGGAGCGTTAACAATGAGCAGTTCTTC
D gene: TRBD2; V gene: TRBV19; J gene: TRBJ2-2; clone size: -; CDR3 protein: CASSILAGGPPGELFF; CDR3 DNA: TGTGCCAGTAGTATCCTAGCGGGGGGGCCCCCCGGGGAGCTGTTTTTT
D gene: -; V gene: TRBV25-1; J gene: TRBJ2-2; clone size: -; CDR3 protein: CASSELRSYTGELFF; CDR3 DNA: TGTGCCAGCAGTGAACTAAGGAGTTACACCGGGGAGCTGTTTTTT
D gene: -; V gene: TRBV4-2; J gene: TRBJ2-7; clone size: -; CDR3 protein: CASSQEFGSPYEQYF; CDR3 DNA: TGTGCCAGCAGCCAAGAATTCGGGTCTCCCTACGAGCAGTACTTC
D gene: TRBD1; V gene: TRBV9; J gene: TRBJ1-2; clone size: -; CDR3 protein: CASSPSLTGTGDYGYTF; CDR3 DNA: TGTGCCAGCAGCCCAAGCCTCACCGGGACAGGAGACTATGGCTACACCTTC
D gene: TRBD2; V gene: TRBV2; J gene: TRBJ2-7; clone size: -; CDR3 protein: CASAASTSGAYEQYF; CDR3 DNA: TGTGCCAGCGCCGCCTCGACTAGCGGGGCCTACGAGCAGTACTTC
D gene: -; V gene: TRBV27; J gene: TRBJ1-2; clone size: -; CDR3 protein: CASSLVEGSQGGYTF; CDR3 DNA: TGTGCCAGCAGTTTGGTGGAAGGGAGTCAAGGTGGCTACACCTTC
D gene: -; V gene: TRBV5-4; J gene: TRBJ2-5; clone size: -; CDR3 protein: CASSLGFRSPMEETQYF; CDR3 DNA: TGTGCCAGCAGCCTGGGCTTTAGGAGCCCTATGGAGGAGACCCAGTACTTC
D gene: -; V gene: TRBV7-2; J gene: TRBJ2-1; clone size: -; CDR3 protein: CASSLEQGSYNEQFF; CDR3 DNA: TGTGCCAGCAGCTTAGAACAGGGCTCTTACAATGAGCAGTTCTTC
D gene: TRBD1; V gene: TRBV11-2; J gene: TRBJ1-1; clone size: -; CDR3 protein: CASSLAYNPDRNNTEAFF; CDR3 DNA: TGTGCCAGCAGCTTAGCATACAATCCGGACAGGAACAACACTGAAGCTTTCTTT
D gene: TRBD2; V gene: TRBV13; J gene: TRBJ2-7; clone size: -; CDR3 protein: CASSARTSEVHEQYF; CDR3 DNA: TGTGCCAGCAGCGCCAGGACTAGCGAGGTCCACGAGCAGTACTTC
D gene: -; V gene: TRBV9; J gene: TRBJ1-4; clone size: -; CDR3 protein: CASSVARVGEKLFF; CDR3 DNA: TGTGCCAGCAGCGTGGCCAGGGTGGGTGAAAAACTGTTTTTT
D gene: TRBD2; V gene: TRBV30; J gene: TRBJ2-7; clone size: -; CDR3 protein: CAWSMRGYEQYF; CDR3 DNA: TGTGCCTGGAGTATGCGGGGGTACGAGCAGTACTTC
D gene: -; V gene: TRBV9; J gene: TRBJ1-5; clone size: -; CDR3 protein: CASSEGYSNQPQHF; CDR3 DNA: TGTGCCAGCAGCGAGGGGTATAGCAATCAGCCCCAGCATTTT
D gene: -; V gene: TRBV20-1; J gene: TRBJ1-1; clone size: -; CDR3 protein: CSAPGDTEAFF; CDR3 DNA: TGCAGTGCGCCAGGGGACACTGAAGCTTTCTTT
D gene: -; V gene: TRBV5-4; J gene: TRBJ1-1; clone size: -; CDR3 protein: CASSLKGAQTEAFF; CDR3 DNA: TGTGCCAGCAGCCTAAAAGGGGCCCAAACTGAAGCTTTCTTT
D gene: -; V gene: TRBV27; J gene: TRBJ2-3; clone size: -; CDR3 protein: CASNHGGDTQYF; CDR3 DNA: TGTGCCAGCAACCACGGGGGAGATACGCAGTATTTT
D gene: TRBD2; V gene: TRBV7-8; J gene: TRBJ2-5; clone size: -; CDR3 protein: CASSHRLAGDQETQYF; CDR3 DNA: TGTGCCAGCAGCCACCGACTAGCGGGAGACCAAGAGACCCAGTACTTC
D gene: -; V gene: TRBV28; J gene: TRBJ2-5; clone size: -; CDR3 protein: CATEAQYF; CDR3 DNA: TGTGCCACGGAGGCCCAGTACTTC
D gene: TRBD1; V gene: TRBV5-6; J gene: TRBJ2-7; clone size: -; CDR3 protein: CASSPDLDRGPHEQYF; CDR3 DNA: TGTGCCAGCAGCCCAGACCTGGACAGGGGGCCCCACGAGCAGTACTTC